The 18 T cell receptor beta chains below all came from one sample that was sequenced in a study of T cell clonality in common variable immunodeficiency. Clones were read by immunoSEQ multiplex PCR, and TCRdb kept only the in-frame ones, dropping some. The sample has over 40,000 clones, none seen only once. Specimen: peripheral blood mononuclear cells. The source of these receptors is a person between 18 and 69 years old in good health.

This clone was observed many times. Read data end 3 residues before the CDR3 end; the end is taken from the germline J gene. The rearrangement joins TRBV4-2 to TRBJ2-7; weak D call: TRBD2 (5 bases). Trimming stripped 5 bases from V and 5 bases from J, with 19 bases between. In germline, CDR1 is LGHNA, CDR2 YNFKEQ. The CDR3 consists of 15 residues. CDR3 residues: CASSDRQGDGDEQYF. The DNA read from the CDR3 is TGTGCCAGCAGCGACCGCCAAGGAGACGGGGACGAG.

Ten or more counts support this clone. Sequencing ends 3 residues short of the CDR3 end; the germline J gene provides the rest. This chain links TRBV19 with TRBJ2-2; 8 bases align to TRBD1. The CDR3 contains 13 residues. Germline assignment: CDR1 LNHDA and CDR2 SQIVND (reference sequence). With V trimmed by 5 bases and J by 5 bases, 1 base remained unmatched. CDR3 protein: CASSWTGTGELFF. CDR3 bases read: TGTGCCAGTAGTTGGACAGGGACCGGGGAG.

Many counts were recorded for this clone. The sequenced fragment ends 3 residues before the CDR3 boundary, so the rest is inferred from the germline J gene. The V and J genes are TRBV7-9 and TRBJ2-1; TRBD2 matches at 10 bases. The germline V gene encodes CDR1 SEHNR and CDR2 FQNEAQ (reference sequence). The V gene end was trimmed by 2 bases and the J gene end by 7 bases; junction bases not matched to a gene: 5. This CDR3 is 15 amino acids long. The CDR3 DNA, read in part, is TGTGCCAGCAGCTTATCGCCTAGCGGGGGTAATGAG. This sequence encodes CASSLSPSGGNE. From start to end, the CDR3 is CASSLSPSGGNEQFF.

This clone is judged large. The CDR3 goes on 3 residues after the read ends, and that part is filled in from the germline J gene. The chain joins TRBV6-2 or TRBV6-3 to TRBJ2-3; 10 nucleotides agree with TRBD2. The V and J ends lost 8 bases and 1 base, in that order; junction bases with no gene match: 6. Germline CDR1 reads MNHEY; CDR2 reads SVGEGT. The CDR3 extends over 15 amino acids. The sequenced part of the CDR3 DNA is TGTGCCAGCCAAACTAGCGGGGACCGCACAGATACG. Translated: CASQTSGDRTDT. The whole CDR3 sequence reads CASQTSGDRTDTQYF.

This clone was recorded at least ten times. The read comes to an end 3 residues before the CDR3 does, leaving the germline J gene to fill in the end. The V gene is TRBV29-1, the J gene TRBJ2-6, with D unresolved. The CDR3 extends over 16 amino acids. Germline V gene data show CDR1 as SQVTM and CDR2 as ANQGSEA. V was clipped by 4 bases and J by 0 bases, with 13 bases between them. CDR3 loop: CSVVGSHYSGANVLTF. The CDR3 DNA, read in part, is TGCAGCGTTGTAGGCAGTCACTACTCTGGGGCCAACGTC.

In its sample, this clone was seen many times. The read finishes 3 residues shy of the CDR3 end, and the germline J gene is used to complete it. The V call is TRBV7-8, the J call TRBJ2-1; 12 bases match TRBD2. The CDR3 loop spans 16 amino acids. CDR1 SGHVS and CDR2 FQNEAQ come from the germline V gene. J lost 8 bases, V lost 2 bases, and 7 bases had no gene match. The DNA read from the CDR3 is TGTGCCAGCAGCTTATCCCCTAGCGGGGGGGTGCATGAG. This codes for CASSLSPSGGVHE. The full-length CDR3 reads as CASSLSPSGGVHEQFF.

This clone came up many times. The read halts 3 residues ahead of the CDR3 end, with the missing end drawn from the germline J gene. Other nucleotide sequences in the sample specify the same CDR3. The chain carries TRBV6-2 or TRBV6-3 and TRBJ1-1; no clear D gene. V was trimmed by 6 bases and J by 1 base, leaving 9 bases between them. This CDR3 region has 13 residues. The germline V gene has CDR1 MNHEY and CDR2 SVGEGT. Partial CDR3 DNA: TGTGCCAGCAGCCCCTCAGGGAACACTGAA. It codes for CASSPSGNTE. The CDR3 reads in full as CASSPSGNTEAFF.

This clone came up many times. The read terminates 3 residues before the CDR3 end, so the remaining end is supplied by the germline J gene. The genes are TRBV5-1 and TRBJ1-2; TRBD1 matches at 7 bases. V shed 4 bases, J shed 7 bases, and the junction held 4 bases outside the gene matches. The CDR3 totals 12 residues. Germline-derived CDR1 and CDR2 are SGHRS and YFSETQ. CDR3 DNA, as far as it was read: TGCGCCAGCAGCCCGCGGACAGGTGGC. Amino acids: CASSPRTGG. The CDR3 reads in full as CASSPRTGGYTF.

This clone was observed many times. With the read ending 3 residues before the CDR3 end, the germline J gene is used to fill in that end. The J gene is TRBJ2-2, the V gene TRBV5-1, with a weak D call TRBD2 (6 bases). CDR1 and CDR2 (germline): SGHRS, YFSETQ. The CDR3 runs 13 residues. The CDR3 sequence is CASSLAGRSSLFF. The sequenced CDR3 bases are TGCGCCAGCAGCTTGGCAGGGAGGTCTTCG.

This clone was observed at least ten times. The observed sequence ends 3 residues before the CDR3 terminus, with the missing tail filled in from the germline J gene. V usage is TRBV5-5 and J usage is TRBJ2-6; no definite D call. Germline values: CDR1 SGHKS, CDR2 YYEKEE (reference sequence). With 3 bases removed from V and 4 bases from J, the gap between germline ends came to 11 bases. This CDR3 has 15 residues. The CDR3 DNA, read in part, is TGTGCCAGCAGCTCTCTTTTGCGAGGGGCCAACGTC. Its protein is CASSSLLRGANV. The full CDR3 protein is CASSSLLRGANVLTF.

At least ten counts were recorded for this clone. From the germline J gene comes the end of the CDR3, since the read stops 3 residues before it. The rearrangement uses TRBV7-9 and TRBJ2-7; 9 positions agree with TRBD1. V shed 5 bases and J 3 bases; nucleotides not matched to a gene: 5. CDR3 size: 14 residues. Germline V gene lookup returns CDR1 SEHNR and CDR2 FQNEAQ (reference sequence). Partial CDR3 DNA: TGTGCCAGCAGCCCCGGGACAGGGAGCTACGAG. Residues: CASSPGTGSYE. The entire CDR3 sequence reads CASSPGTGSYEQYF.

This clone was seen ten or more times. The observed sequence ends 3 residues before the CDR3 terminus, with the missing tail filled in from the germline J gene. J is TRBJ2-3 and V is TRBV9; 9 bases line up with TRBD2. The CDR3 is made up of 14 amino acids. The germline gives CDR1 SGDLS, CDR2 YYNGEE. With V trimmed by 5 bases and J by 6 bases, 7 bases remained unmatched. The sequenced CDR3 bases are TGTGCCAGCAGTTGGAGCGGGGGGATGGATACG. It codes for CASSWSGGMDT. The whole CDR3 reads CASSWSGGMDTQYF. Supplemented by reference TRBV9 and TRBJ2-3, the full variable domain reads DSGVTQTPKHLITATGQRVTLRCSPRSGDLSVYWYQQSLDQGLQFLIQYYNGEERAKGNILERFSAQQFPDLHSELNLSSLELGDSALYFCASSWSGGMDTQYFGPGTRLTVL.

This clone was seen ten or more times. The CDR3 end falls 3 residues outside the read, so it is completed with the germline J gene. The chain combines TRBV5-6 with TRBJ2-1; 8 bases line up with TRBD2. V dropped 5 bases and J dropped 5; count of bases not matched to a gene: 9. The CDR3 sequence is 15 residues long. Germline-derived CDR1 and CDR2 are SGHDT and YYEEEE. This CDR3 reads CASRRYSGANNEQFF. The DNA read from the CDR3 is TGTGCCAGCAGACGGTATAGCGGGGCCAACAATGAG.

This clone was seen at least ten times. The read falls 3 residues short of the CDR3 end, and the missing part is taken from the germline J gene. The V call is TRBV18, the J call TRBJ2-1; D may be TRBD1 (6 bases). CDR1 is KGHSH, CDR2 LQKENI, per germline. The CDR3 loop spans 12 amino acids. Trimming removed 4 bases from V and 8 bases from J, with 9 bases in between. The CDR3 is CASSQGGDEQFF. The sequenced CDR3 bases are TGTGCCAGCTCACAAGGGGGAGATGAG.

A few counts support this clone. The read ends 3 residues early relative to the CDR3; the germline J gene fills the gap. The rearrangement uses TRBV27 and TRBJ2-7, with D uncertain. Germline V CDR1 and CDR2: MNHEY, SMNVEV (reference sequence). The ends were cut back, 0 bases at V and 0 bases at J, with 6 bases in the middle. The CDR3 runs 14 residues. The covered CDR3 bases are TGTGCCAGCAGTTTATCGGGCATCTCCTACGAG. This gives the protein CASSLSGISYE. The whole CDR3 protein reads CASSLSGISYEQYF.

This clone was seen many times. CDR3 protein: CATSPRQGYNEKLFF. The DNA read from the CDR3 is TGTGCCACCAGCCCGCGACAGGGTTATAATGAAAAA. V and J are TRBV15 and TRBJ1-4, with TRBD1 matching 7 bases. The observed sequence ends 3 residues before the CDR3 terminus, with the missing tail filled in from the germline J gene. CDR1 is LNHNV, CDR2 YYDKDF, per germline (reference sequence). The ends lost 5 bases at V and 4 bases at J; junction bases unmatched: 7. The CDR3 is made up of 15 amino acids.

Ten or more counts support this clone. The read ends 3 residues before the CDR3 terminus; that terminus is restored from the germline J gene. V and J are TRBV2 and TRBJ1-2; 7 positions agree with TRBD1. The length of the CDR3 is 14 residues. With V trimmed by 4 bases and J by 5 bases, 7 bases remained unmatched. Per germline, CDR1 SNHLY and CDR2 FYNNEI. CDR3 amino acids: CASSARQGGYGYTF. Partial CDR3 DNA: TGTGCCAGCAGTGCGAGACAGGGAGGATATGGC.

The DNA read from the CDR3 is TGTGCCAGCAGCTTTAAGGCCTCGAGCTACAATGAG. Translation gives CASSFKASSYNE. The CDR3, in full, reads CASSFKASSYNEQFF. V gene TRBV7-2 combines with J gene TRBJ2-1; D not certain. The CDR3 extends 3 residues past the end of the read, so its final part is completed from the germline J gene. V was cut by 3 bases and J by 3 bases, with 12 bases left in between. Germline CDR1 is SGHTA and CDR2 is FQGNSA. CDR3 length: 15 residues.